This paragraph reports one T cell receptor (beta chain). Its antigen is currently unknown. The data originate from a study of cytomegalovirus exposure and HLA in healthy donors. Trimming shortened V by 1 base and J by 7 bases, and 11 bases separated the two germline ends. This CDR3 is 13 amino acids long. The V gene's germline CDR1 is GTSNPN and CDR2 SVGIG (reference sequence). Study findings and constraints: The majority of TCR sequences were rare, yet some public TCRs appeared in many donors.

Sequenced by immunoSEQ multiplex PCR; TCRdb stores in-frame clones only, minus some. The sample lists roughly 150,000 clones; approximately 94% were seen once. The study drew the donors from its roughly 120-subject validation cohort, separate from the 666-subject first cohort. The sequencing sample was made of PBMCs. The origin of this receptor is a man younger than 35 in good health and CMV-seropositive. The chain has TRBV30 and TRBJ1-5; possible D gene TRBD1, 5 bases. CDR3 protein: CAWSGSQGQPQHF. CDR3 DNA sequence: TGTGCCTGGAGTGGTTCTCAGGGACAGCCCCAGCATTTT.